The 29 T cell receptor beta chains below all came from one sample that was sequenced in a study of T-cell memory formation after mild COVID-19. TCRdb recomputed calls from the 5' RACE reads with MiXCR, one row per CDR3 protein. Of approximately 500,000 distinct CDR3 sequences in the sample, 25% were seen once. Sequencing input: PBMCs or a T cell subset sorted from them (not recorded which). The origin of the receptors is an adult woman who had mild COVID-19 (a few samples of this study predate the infection). Cell type and time point are not known.

A note on this clonotype: The junction does not match germline at one end; this may be a read error. This chain links TRBV7-7 with TRBJ2-7; 10 nucleotides agree with TRBD2. This CDR3 is built from 14 residues. Per the germline V gene, CDR1 is SSHAT and CDR2 is FNYEAQ (reference sequence). CDR3 region: CASSLAGATYEQYF. The CDR3 region has the DNA TGTGCCAGCAGCCTAGCGGGGGCGACCTACGAGCAGTACTTC.

A remark on this clonotype: One end of the junction varies from germline; a read error may be responsible. This chain uses TRBV7-6 with TRBJ2-7, with D unclear. Germline loops: CDR1 SGHVS, CDR2 FNYEAQ. The CDR3 extends over 8 amino acids. The CDR3 DNA sequence: TGTGCCAGCAGCACCGAGAATTTC. The encoded protein is CASSTENF.

The CDR3: CASSFRDRVYEQYF. The CDR3 DNA follows: TGTGCCAGCAGTTTTCGCGACAGAGTGTACGAGCAGTACTTC. This sequence joins TRBV27 and TRBJ2-7; the D gene is possibly TRBD1 (5 bases). Germline V CDR1 and CDR2: MNHEY, SMNVEV (reference sequence). This CDR3 has 14 amino acids. The germline V and J ends were trimmed by 3 bases and 4 bases, with 13 bases remaining between them.

This clonotype was recorded a few times. V and J are TRBV11-2 and TRBJ2-1; the D call may be TRBD1 or TRBD2 (5 bases each). Germline V gene data show CDR1 as SGHAT and CDR2 as FQNNGV. V lost 5 bases and J lost 2, with 16 bases in between. The CDR3 consists of 16 residues. CDR3 region: CASSQSGQPAYNEQFF. CDR3 nucleotides: TGTGCCAGCAGCCAATCGGGGCAACCAGCCTACAATGAGCAGTTCTTC. The complete variable domain, with remaining parts taken from reference TRBV11-2 and TRBJ2-1, reads EAGVAQSPRYKIIEKRQSVAFWCNPISGHATLYWYQQILGQGPKLLIQFQNNGVVDDSQLPKDRFSAERLKGVDSTLKIQPAKLEDSAVYLCASSQSGQPAYNEQFFGPGTRLTVL.

This clonotype appeared many times. The chain has TRBV11-2 and TRBJ2-7; 8 bases line up with TRBD1. The CDR3 consists of 16 residues. Germline-derived CDR1 and CDR2 are SGHAT and FQNNGV. V lost 5 bases and J lost 4; bases outside the gene matches: 13. The CDR3 protein is CASSPMTGALRYEQYF. The DNA of the CDR3 is TGTGCCAGCAGCCCGATGACAGGGGCCCTCCGTTACGAGCAGTACTTC. The whole variable domain, filled in from reference TRBV11-2 and TRBJ2-7, reads EAGVAQSPRYKIIEKRQSVAFWCNPISGHATLYWYQQILGQGPKLLIQFQNNGVVDDSQLPKDRFSAERLKGVDSTLKIQPAKLEDSAVYLCASSPMTGALRYEQYFGPGTRLTVT.

Only a few counts were recorded for this clonotype. This chain joins TRBV5-6 and TRBJ2-7, with a tentative D call TRBD1 (6 bases). Germline V gene lookup returns CDR1 SGHDT and CDR2 YYEEEE. The CDR3 is 14 residues long. V lost 4 bases, J lost 3 bases, and 14 bases lay in between. The chain's CDR3 is CASSGPHRDYEQYF. Written as DNA, the CDR3 is TGTGCCAGCAGCGGGCCCCACAGGGACTACGAGCAGTACTTC.

The J gene is TRBJ2-5, the V gene TRBV11-2; possible D gene TRBD2, 5 bases. V was pared by 2 bases and J by 7 bases, with 14 bases between. Germline-derived CDR1 and CDR2 are SGHAT and FQNNGV. This CDR3 comprises 14 residues. The DNA for the CDR3 is TGTGCCAGCAGCTTATCCCGGGGTACCGGGACCCAGTACTTC. Its protein is CASSLSRGTGTQYF. The complete variable domain, with remaining parts taken from reference TRBV11-2 and TRBJ2-5, reads EAGVAQSPRYKIIEKRQSVAFWCNPISGHATLYWYQQILGQGPKLLIQFQNNGVVDDSQLPKDRFSAERLKGVDSTLKIQPAKLEDSAVYLCASSLSRGTGTQYFGPGTRLLVL.

This clonotype was seen a few times. This chain uses TRBV27 with TRBJ2-3; no clear D. Germline lookup yields CDR1 MNHEY and CDR2 SMNVEV (reference sequence). The V and J ends lost 4 bases and 3 bases respectively, with 11 bases between them. The CDR3 loop spans 14 amino acids. CDR3 DNA sequence: TGTGCCAGCAGTTCCGGAAGAACTACAGATACGCAGTATTTT. This encodes CASSSGRTTDTQYF.

This clonotype was seen just once. The chain recombines TRBV7-2 with TRBJ2-7; 14 nucleotides match TRBD2. V trimming: 6 bases; J trimming: 2 bases; junction bases outside the gene matches: 9. The CDR3 covers 17 residues. The germline gives CDR1 SGHTA, CDR2 FQGNSA. The CDR3 DNA follows: TGTGCCAGCAGTGGCGGGACTAGCGGGAGTGGGGCCTACGAGCAGTACTTC. It is translated as CASSGGTSGSGAYEQYF.

This clonotype showed up just a few times. The chain uses TRBV6-6 and TRBJ1-1; D is unclear. Per the germline V gene, CDR1 is MNHNY and CDR2 is SVGAGI (reference sequence). V was cut by 7 bases and J by 1 base, with 28 bases left in between. This CDR3 has 19 residues. The chain's CDR3 is CASNTNQPRISQPNTEAFF. The CDR3 DNA reads TGTGCCAGCAATACGAACCAGCCCAGGATCAGCCAACCGAACACTGAAGCTTTCTTT.

The gene calls are TRBV12-3 or TRBV12-4 and TRBJ2-1, with TRBD2 matching over 8 bases. This CDR3 comprises 18 residues. After removal of 3 bases from V and 6 bases from J, the junction contained 16 bases not matched to a gene. The CDR3 here is CASSLGFRLAGKINEQFF. DNA of the CDR3: TGTGCCAGCAGTTTGGGGTTTCGGCTAGCGGGTAAAATCAATGAGCAGTTCTTC.

This clonotype was detected many times. This sequence joins TRBV7-2 and TRBJ2-7; perhaps TRBD1 as D (5 bases). Germline loops: CDR1 SGHTA, CDR2 FQGNSA. The CDR3 is made up of 15 amino acids. Trimming cost V 5 bases and J 0 bases, with 14 bases left between them. The CDR3 protein is CASSHRQDNSYEQYF. Here the CDR3 DNA reads TGTGCCAGCAGCCATAGGCAGGACAACTCCTACGAGCAGTACTTC.

This clonotype was seen a single time. The gene calls are TRBV30 and TRBJ2-5; either TRBD1 or TRBD2 may fit D (5 bases each). The germline V gene encodes CDR1 GTSNPN and CDR2 SVGIG (reference sequence). The CDR3 is 17 residues long. The ends were cut back, 1 base at V and 3 bases at J, with 21 bases in the middle. Here the CDR3 reads CAWSATLSAGTKETQYF. The CDR3 DNA is TGTGCCTGGAGTGCCACATTGTCCGCTGGGACCAAAGAGACCCAGTACTTC.

This clonotype has a handful of counts. J is TRBJ2-1 and V is TRBV15; the match to TRBD1 covers 8 bases. J gave up 6 bases and V 0 bases, and 13 bases lay outside the gene matches. Germline V CDR1 and CDR2: LNHNV, YYDKDF (reference sequence). The CDR3 extends over 18 amino acids. CDR3 amino acids: CATSRDLVGRGLGNEQFF. CDR3 in DNA: TGTGCCACCAGCAGAGATCTAGTCGGCAGGGGGCTGGGCAATGAGCAGTTCTTC.

This clonotype was seen a few times. The rearrangement uses TRBV19 and TRBJ1-1, with D unresolved. Germline V gene data show CDR1 as LNHDA and CDR2 as SQIVND (reference sequence). The ends were cut back, 3 bases at V and 5 bases at J, with 13 bases in the middle. The CDR3 length is 14 residues. The CDR3 here is CASSILSEGTEAFF. In nucleotides, the CDR3 is TGTGCCAGTAGTATCTTATCGGAGGGTACTGAAGCTTTCTTT. Filled out from reference TRBV19 and TRBJ1-1, the complete variable domain reads DGGITQSPKYLFRKEGQNVTLSCEQNLNHDAMYWYRQDPGQGLRLIYYSQIVNDFQKGDIAEGYSVSREKKESFPLTVTSAQKNPTAFYLCASSILSEGTEAFFGQGTRLTVV.

The chain employs TRBV7-9 and TRBJ2-4, with TRBD2 as a possible D gene (5 bases). The CDR3 runs to 16 residues. Trimming took off 3 bases at V and 0 bases at J, with 12 bases between the two ends. Germline CDR1 SEHNR, CDR2 FQNEAQ (reference sequence). CDR3 protein: CASSFEGVIAKNIQYF. For the CDR3, the DNA is TGTGCCAGCAGCTTTGAGGGCGTAATAGCCAAAAACATTCAGTACTTC.

J is TRBJ1-2 and V is TRBV4-1; D is unclear. Trimming stripped 0 bases from V and 4 bases from J, with 12 bases between. CDR1 MGHRA and CDR2 YSYEKL come from the germline V gene. This CDR3 is 15 amino acids long. CDR3 protein: CASSQERQSFYGYTF. The CDR3 DNA sequence: TGCGCCAGCAGCCAAGAGCGGCAGTCCTTCTATGGCTACACCTTC.

The V gene is TRBV4-1, the J gene TRBJ1-1; D remains unclear. This CDR3 has 13 amino acids. Germline-derived CDR1 and CDR2 are MGHRA and YSYEKL. V was trimmed by 3 bases and J by 1 base, leaving 6 bases between them. The CDR3: CASSQAWNTEAFF. CDR3 bases: TGCGCCAGCAGCCAGGCTTGGAACACTGAAGCTTTCTTT.

This chain links TRBV6-2 or TRBV6-3 with TRBJ2-4; the match to TRBD1 covers 10 bases. The CDR3 is 17 residues long. CDR1 MNHEY and CDR2 SVGEGT come from the germline V gene. V shed 8 bases and J 2 bases; nucleotides not matched to a gene: 12. The CDR3 reads CASSQDRGRVTKNIQYF. DNA of the CDR3: TGTGCCAGCTCCCAAGACAGGGGGCGCGTAACCAAAAACATTCAGTACTTC.

This clonotype was seen at least ten times. This chain uses TRBV5-1 with TRBJ2-5; tentatively, D is TRBD1 (6 bases). Per the germline V gene, CDR1 is SGHRS and CDR2 is YFSETQ. CDR3 size: 15 residues. The germline V and J ends were trimmed by 1 base and 5 bases, with 15 bases remaining between them. CDR3: CASSLRRGGRETQYF. The DNA of the CDR3 is TGCGCCAGCAGCTTGAGACGAGGGGGAAGGGAGACCCAGTACTTC.

The J gene is TRBJ1-5, the V gene TRBV6-5, with TRBD1 matching 7 bases. The CDR3 consists of 16 residues. Per the germline V gene, CDR1 is MNHEY and CDR2 is SVGAGI. V dropped 5 bases and J dropped 4; count of bases not matched to a gene: 11. CDR3 bases: TGTGCCAGCAGTGGCACTGCAGGGGGAGGTAATCAGCCCCAGCATTTT. It is translated as CASSGTAGGGNQPQHF.

This clonotype was picked up a small number of times. V usage is TRBV6-6 and J usage is TRBJ2-7; D might be TRBD2 (6 bases). V lost 8 bases and J 4 bases, leaving 15 bases between the germline ends. Germline CDR1 reads MNHNY; CDR2 reads SVGAGI (reference sequence). The CDR3 length is 13 residues. This CDR3 reads CASQISSGYEQYF. The CDR3, as DNA: TGTGCCAGCCAGATCAGTAGCGGATACGAGCAGTACTTC.

This clonotype turned up a few times. The chain uses TRBV27 and TRBJ2-7, with D possibly being TRBD1 (5 bases). V shed 2 bases and J shed 4 bases, with 15 bases lying between them. Germline V gene sequence: CDR1 MNHEY, CDR2 SMNVEV (reference sequence). This CDR3 comprises 15 residues. As DNA, the CDR3 is TGTGCCAGCAGTTTAGGGCAGGGCGTCAGGTACGAGCAGTACTTC. As protein: CASSLGQGVRYEQYF.

V gene TRBV12-3 or TRBV12-4 combines with J gene TRBJ2-5, with 9 bases that match TRBD1. CDR3 length equals 14 residues. The junction had 12 bases not matched to a gene; V was cut back by 6 bases and J by 10 bases. This chain's CDR3 is CASRSTGTTGGQYF. The DNA for the CDR3 is TGTGCCAGCAGATCTACCGGGACGACAGGGGGCCAGTACTTC.

This clonotype was detected a few times. The chain employs TRBV11-3 and TRBJ2-7; 9 nucleotides match TRBD1. Per germline, CDR1 SGHNT and CDR2 YENEEA. V was clipped by 4 bases and J by 3 bases; unmatched bases: 7. This CDR3 spans 15 amino acids. The CDR3 DNA reads TGTGCCAGCAGCTCCACAGGGGGCCGCCACTACGAGCAGTACTTC. It yields the protein CASSSTGGRHYEQYF.

This clonotype turned up a few times. This chain uses TRBV7-8 with TRBJ1-1; D gene ambiguous. The CDR3 has 15 residues. The germline CDR1 and CDR2 sequences are SGHVS and FQNEAQ. Trimming took 1 base from V and 8 from J, leaving 17 bases between them. CDR3: CASSLVAGLLAEAFF. The CDR3 DNA reads TGTGCCAGCAGCTTAGTCGCCGGTTTGCTTGCCGAAGCTTTCTTT.

Only a few counts were recorded for this clonotype. The chain links TRBV6-2 or TRBV6-3 to TRBJ1-1; 8 bases are shared with TRBD1. The CDR3 loop spans 18 amino acids. Trimming at V came to 2 bases and at J to 0 bases, leaving 11 bases not matched to a gene. Germline values: CDR1 MNHEY, CDR2 SVGEGT. The CDR3 sequence: CASSYHTGTGMLNTEAFF. CDR3 nucleotides: TGTGCCAGCAGTTACCACACCGGGACAGGCATGTTGAACACTGAAGCTTTCTTT.

This clonotype came up a few times. The J gene is TRBJ1-1, the V gene TRBV5-1; 7 bases align to TRBD1. The V and J ends lost 2 bases and 4 bases, in that order; junction bases with no gene match: 5. The CDR3 consists of 14 residues. Looked up from germline, CDR1 is SGHRS and CDR2 is YFSETQ. This chain's CDR3 is CASSLDTGATEAFF. CDR3 DNA: TGCGCCAGCAGCTTAGACACAGGGGCCACTGAAGCTTTCTTT.

In this sample, this clonotype turned up a few times. The chain is built from TRBV5-6 and TRBJ2-7; D call uncertain. The CDR3 contains 12 residues. Trimming left V 5 bases short and J 4 bases short, with 10 bases between. The V gene's germline CDR1 is SGHDT and CDR2 YYEEEE. The CDR3, as DNA: TGTGCCAGCAGTGACCAGGCGTACGAGCAGTACTTC. This gives the protein CASSDQAYEQYF.